Listed below are T cell receptor beta chains from one sample, sequenced in a study of blood T cell repertoires in COVID-19. Data came from immunoSEQ multiplex PCR; TCRdb stores just in-frame clones and leaves some out. Counted here are some 530,000 clones, 88% occurring once; the ten biggest clones make up around 8%. The material sequenced was PBMCs or T cells enriched from blood (not recorded which). Source of these receptors: a woman in her fifties or sixties who had recovered from COVID-19. The CDR3 runs from the conserved cysteine through the conserved F or W. The D gene is left open where the match is weak. Size is omitted from some rows. Given values are once, few, many or a class for expanded clones.

>TRBD1|TRBV15|.|TRBJ2-1
CATSRRTGYNEQFF
TGTGCCACCAGCAGACGGACAGGTTACAATGAGCAGTTCTTC
>.|TRBV4-1|.|TRBJ2-5
CASSQGIGGETQYF
TGCGCCAGCAGCCAGGGGATCGGGGGAGAGACCCAGTACTTC
>.|TRBV2|once|TRBJ1-2
CASRPWGQGYGYTF
TGTGCCAGCAGGCCTTGGGGGCAGGGGTATGGCTACACCTTC
>.|TRBV3-1/TRBV3-2|.|TRBJ1-3
CASSLGPRGNTIYF
TGTGCCAGCAGCCTGGGCCCGCGTGGAAACACCATATATTTT
>TRBD1|TRBV24-1|.|TRBJ1-5
CATSDRTGGFNQPQHF
TGTGCCACCAGTGACCGGACAGGGGGCTTCAATCAGCCCCAGCATTTT
>.|TRBV12-5|.|TRBJ1-3
CASGLIPRGNSGNTIYF
TGTGCTAGTGGTTTGATTCCAAGGGGTAACTCTGGAAACACCATATATTTT
>.|TRBV5-4|.|TRBJ1-1
CASSLGGQDTEAFF
TGTGCCAGCAGCTTGGGTGGTCAGGACACTGAAGCTTTCTTT
>.|TRBV9|.|TRBJ2-1
CASSADNEQFF
TGTGCCAGCAGCGCAGACAATGAGCAGTTCTTC
>.|TRBV4-1|once|TRBJ2-1
CASSQVPLIPSSNEQFF
TGCGCCAGCAGCCAAGTCCCTTTAATACCCTCCAGCAATGAGCAGTTCTTC
>TRBD1|TRBV6-5|.|TRBJ1-6
CASSSPGQKSSPLHF
TGTGCCAGCAGTTCTCCGGGACAGAAAAGTTCACCCCTCCACTTT
>.|TRBV5-4|.|TRBJ2-2
CASSLPGPNTGELFF
TGTGCCAGCAGCTTGCCAGGGCCGAACACCGGGGAGCTGTTTTTT
>TRBD1|TRBV18|.|TRBJ1-6
CASSPGQGNSPLHF
TGTGCCAGCTCACCGGGACAGGGGAATTCACCCCTCCACTTT
>TRBD1|TRBV10-3|.|TRBJ1-6
CAIRDRESPLHF
TGTGCCATCAGGGACAGGGAGTCACCCCTCCACTTT
>.|TRBV18|.|TRBJ2-5
CASSPLIGEKVQETQYF
TGTGCCAGCTCACCACTCATCGGGGAAAAGGTGCAAGAGACCCAGTACTTC
>.|TRBV12-3/TRBV12-4|.|TRBJ2-1
CASSLGQGKVF
TGTGCCAGCAGTTTGGGTCAGGGAAAGGTCTTC
>TRBD1|TRBV7-9|.|TRBJ1-3
CASSFTGGSGNTIYF
TGTGCCAGCAGCTTTACAGGGGGCTCTGGAAACACCATATATTTT
>.|TRBV3-1/TRBV3-2|.|TRBJ2-1
CASSQLSGNEQFF
TGTGCCAGCAGCCAACTTAGCGGCAATGAGCAGTTCTTC
>.|TRBV2|.|TRBJ2-3
CASSEGQITDTQYF
TGTGCCAGCAGTGAAGGGCAGATCACAGATACGCAGTATTTT
>.|TRBV19|.|TRBJ2-6
CASSSGANVLTF
TGTGCCAGCAGCTCTGGGGCCAACGTCCTGACTTTC
>.|TRBV5-6|.|TRBJ1-1
CASSFRGNTEAFF
TGTGCCAGCAGCTTCAGAGGGAACACTGAAGCTTTCTTT
>.|TRBV5-1|.|TRBJ1-3
CASNLGASSGNTIYF
TGCGCCAGCAACTTGGGGGCCTCCTCTGGAAACACCATATATTTT
>TRBD1|TRBV24-1|.|TRBJ2-6
CATSAGGSGANVLTF
TGTGCCACCAGTGCAGGGGGCTCTGGGGCCAACGTCCTGACTTTC
>TRBD1|TRBV18|.|TRBJ2-1
CASSPPGRQGATEQFF
TGTGCCAGCTCACCCCCGGGGAGGCAGGGGGCCACCGAGCAGTTCTTC
>TRBD1|TRBV4-2|few|TRBJ1-3
CASSPDRVGNTIYF
TGTGCCAGCAGCCCGGACAGGGTTGGAAACACCATATATTTT
>.|TRBV11-2|.|TRBJ2-3
CASSSGTDTQYF
TGTGCCAGCAGCTCAGGCACAGATACGCAGTATTTT
>TRBD1|TRBV13|.|TRBJ1-1
CASSFPGTGSGTEAFF
TGTGCCAGCAGCTTCCCCGGGACAGGGTCGGGGACTGAAGCTTTCTTT
>TRBD1|TRBV2|.|TRBJ1-2
CASSGQGGSYGYTF
TGTGCCAGCAGTGGACAGGGAGGAAGCTATGGCTACACCTTC
>.|TRBV19|once|TRBJ1-4
CASRPWGETNEKLFF
TGTGCCAGCCGGCCGTGGGGGGAAACTAATGAAAAACTGTTTTTT
>TRBD1|TRBV2|.|TRBJ1-6
CASSTDRGPSTPLHF
TGTGCCAGCAGTACCGACAGGGGCCCCTCGACACCCCTCCACTTT
>.|TRBV12-5|.|TRBJ2-7
CASGEGSGYEQYF
TGTGCTAGTGGTGAGGGTAGCGGCTACGAGCAGTACTTC
>.|TRBV27|.|TRBJ1-6
CASMRVGSPLHF
TGTGCCAGCATGAGGGTTGGATCACCCCTCCACTTT
>.|TRBV6-5|.|TRBJ1-1
CASSYSLRNTEAFF
TGTGCCAGCAGTTACTCTCTTCGGAACACTGAAGCTTTCTTT
>.|TRBV4-1|.|TRBJ1-5
CASSQGASNQPQHF
TGCGCCAGCAGCCAAGGAGCGAGCAATCAGCCCCAGCATTTT
>TRBD1|TRBV5-5|.|TRBJ1-1
CASSYFPGQTNTEAFF
TGTGCCAGCAGCTACTTTCCGGGACAGACAAACACTGAAGCTTTCTTT
>.|TRBV2|.|TRBJ1-2
CASRWGAGVDYGYTF
TGTGCCAGCAGATGGGGGGCGGGGGTTGACTATGGCTACACCTTC
>TRBD2|TRBV7-2|.|TRBJ2-3
CASRAPRLAGGESTDTQYF
TGTGCCAGCAGGGCCCCTCGACTAGCGGGGGGGGAGAGCACAGATACGCAGTATTTT
>.|TRBV27|.|TRBJ1-1
CASSGHLEAFF
TGTGCCAGCAGTGGACATTTAGAAGCTTTCTTT
>.|TRBV30|.|TRBJ1-1
CAWSVPRGTLPGAFF
TGTGCCTGGAGTGTACCGCGCGGAACCCTTCCAGGGGCTTTCTTT
>TRBD1|TRBV18|few|TRBJ1-6
CASSDRVERSPLHF
TGTGCCAGCTCGGACAGGGTAGAGAGATCACCCCTCCACTTT
>TRBD1|TRBV5-1|.|TRBJ1-2
CASSLGDRDRANYGYTF
TGCGCCAGCAGCTTGGGGGACCGGGACAGAGCTAACTATGGCTACACCTTC
>TRBD1|TRBV13|few|TRBJ2-2
CASSYGTGGFGELFF
TGTGCCAGCAGCTACGGGACAGGGGGTTTCGGGGAGCTGTTTTTT
>TRBD2|TRBV15|.|TRBJ2-7
CATSPRGLAGYEQYF
TGTGCCACCAGCCCTCGAGGACTAGCGGGCTACGAGCAGTACTTC
>TRBD1|TRBV18|.|TRBJ2-7
CASSLGTDSYEQYF
TGTGCCAGCTCACTTGGGACAGACTCCTACGAGCAGTACTTC
>.|TRBV7-9|.|TRBJ2-4
CASSLGGRETSQYF
TGTGCCAGCAGCTTGGGGGGGCGAGAAACATCCCAGTACTTC
>.|TRBV5-1|once|TRBJ1-4
CASSSSPTSGKLFF
TGCGCCAGCAGCTCATCCCCCACCTCAGGAAAACTGTTTTTT
>.|TRBV15|.|TRBJ2-6
CATSRGVSGANVLTF
TGTGCCACCAGCAGAGGAGTCTCTGGGGCCAACGTCCTGACTTTC
>TRBD1|TRBV6-2/TRBV6-3|.|TRBJ2-1
CASSYRQGVGNEQFF
TGTGCCAGCAGTTACAGGCAGGGGGTAGGGAATGAGCAGTTCTTC
>TRBD1|TRBV20-1|.|TRBJ1-2
CRTGGGYTF
TGCAGGACAGGGGGCGGCTACACCTTC